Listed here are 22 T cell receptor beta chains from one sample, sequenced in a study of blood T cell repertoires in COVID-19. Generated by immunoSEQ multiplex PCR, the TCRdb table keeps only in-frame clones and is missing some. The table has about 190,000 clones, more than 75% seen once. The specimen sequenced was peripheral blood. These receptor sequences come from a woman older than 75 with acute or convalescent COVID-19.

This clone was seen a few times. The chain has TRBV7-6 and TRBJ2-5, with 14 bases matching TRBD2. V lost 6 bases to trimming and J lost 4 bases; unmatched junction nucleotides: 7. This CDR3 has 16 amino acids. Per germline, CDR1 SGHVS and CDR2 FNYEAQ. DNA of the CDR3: TGTGCCAGCAGTCCAGGGACTAGCGGGAGAGCAGAGACCCAGTACTTC. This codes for CASSPGTSGRAETQYF.

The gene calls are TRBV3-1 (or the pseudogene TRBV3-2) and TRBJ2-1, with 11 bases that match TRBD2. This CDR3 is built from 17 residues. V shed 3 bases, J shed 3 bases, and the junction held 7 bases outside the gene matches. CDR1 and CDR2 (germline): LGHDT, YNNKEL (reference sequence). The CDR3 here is CASSHWALAGGYNEQFF. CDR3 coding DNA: TGTGCCAGCAGCCACTGGGCTCTAGCGGGAGGCTACAATGAGCAGTTCTTC.

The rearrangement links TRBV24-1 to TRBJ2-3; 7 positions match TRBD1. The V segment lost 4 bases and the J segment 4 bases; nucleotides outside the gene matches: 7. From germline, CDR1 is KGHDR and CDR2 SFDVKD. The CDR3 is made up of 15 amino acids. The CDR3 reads CATSERTGVADTQYF. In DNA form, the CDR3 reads TGTGCCACCAGTGAGCGGACAGGTGTGGCAGATACGCAGTATTTT.

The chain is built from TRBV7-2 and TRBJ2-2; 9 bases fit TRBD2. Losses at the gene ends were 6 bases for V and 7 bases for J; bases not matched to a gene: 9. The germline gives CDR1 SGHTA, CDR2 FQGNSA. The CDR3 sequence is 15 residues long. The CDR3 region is CASRSQAGGYGELFF. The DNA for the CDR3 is TGTGCCAGCAGGTCACAAGCGGGAGGATACGGGGAGCTGTTTTTT.

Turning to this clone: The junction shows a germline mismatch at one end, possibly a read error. The CDR3 loop reads CASSLGGLADYNEQFF. CDR3 DNA sequence: TGTGCTAGCAGCTTAGGGGGGCTAGCGGACTACAATGAGCAGTTCTTC. The rearrangement uses TRBV7-7 and TRBJ2-1; D might be TRBD2 (7 bases). Looked up from germline, CDR1 is SSHAT and CDR2 is FNYEAQ (reference sequence). The CDR3 totals 16 residues.

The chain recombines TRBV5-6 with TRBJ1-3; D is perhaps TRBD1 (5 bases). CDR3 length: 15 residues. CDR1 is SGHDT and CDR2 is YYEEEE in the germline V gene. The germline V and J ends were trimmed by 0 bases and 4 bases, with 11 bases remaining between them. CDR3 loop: CASSLDRGGGNTIYF. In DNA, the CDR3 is TGTGCCAGCAGCTTGGACCGCGGGGGAGGAAACACCATATATTTT.

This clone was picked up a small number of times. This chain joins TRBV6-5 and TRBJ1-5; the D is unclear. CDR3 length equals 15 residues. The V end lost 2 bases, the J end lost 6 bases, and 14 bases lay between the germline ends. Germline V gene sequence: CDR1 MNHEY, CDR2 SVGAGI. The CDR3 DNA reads TGTGCCAGCAGTTACGATTCGAGGGCAGGTCAGCCCCAGCATTTT. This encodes CASSYDSRAGQPQHF.

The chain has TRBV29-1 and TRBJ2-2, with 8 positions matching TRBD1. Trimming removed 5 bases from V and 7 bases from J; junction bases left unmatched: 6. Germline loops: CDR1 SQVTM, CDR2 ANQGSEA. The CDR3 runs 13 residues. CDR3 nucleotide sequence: TGCAGCGTTTGGACAGGGTCCGACGGGGAGCTGTTTTTT. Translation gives CSVWTGSDGELFF.

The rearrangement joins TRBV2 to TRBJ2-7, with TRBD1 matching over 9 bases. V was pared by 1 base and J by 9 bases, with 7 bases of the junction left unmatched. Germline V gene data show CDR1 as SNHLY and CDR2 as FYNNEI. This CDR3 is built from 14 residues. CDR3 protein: CASSEVPGTGRQYF. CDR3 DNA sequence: TGTGCCAGCAGTGAAGTCCCAGGGACAGGGCGGCAGTACTTC.

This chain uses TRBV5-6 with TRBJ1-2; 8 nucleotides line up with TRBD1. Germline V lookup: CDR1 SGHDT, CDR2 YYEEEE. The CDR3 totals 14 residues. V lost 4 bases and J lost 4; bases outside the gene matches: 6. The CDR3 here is CASSLTGVVYGYTF. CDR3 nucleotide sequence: TGTGCCAGCAGCCTGACAGGGGTTGTCTATGGCTACACCTTC.

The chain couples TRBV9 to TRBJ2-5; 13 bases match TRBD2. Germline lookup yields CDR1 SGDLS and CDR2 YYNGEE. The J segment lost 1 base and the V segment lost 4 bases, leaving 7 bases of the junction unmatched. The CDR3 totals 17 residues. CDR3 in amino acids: CASSSGWTSGGQETQYF. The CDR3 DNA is TGTGCCAGCAGCTCAGGGTGGACTAGCGGGGGCCAAGAGACCCAGTACTTC.

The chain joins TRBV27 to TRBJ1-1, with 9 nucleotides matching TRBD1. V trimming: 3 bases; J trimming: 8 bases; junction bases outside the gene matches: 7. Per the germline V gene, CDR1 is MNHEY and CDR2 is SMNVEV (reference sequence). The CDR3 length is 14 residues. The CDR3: CASSLDRGGSEAFF. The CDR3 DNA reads TGTGCCAGCAGTTTGGACAGGGGAGGATCAGAAGCTTTCTTT.

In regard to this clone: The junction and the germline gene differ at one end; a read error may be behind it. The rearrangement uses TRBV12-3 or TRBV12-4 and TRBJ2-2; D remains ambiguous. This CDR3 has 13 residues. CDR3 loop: CASSLALSGELFF. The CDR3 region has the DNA TGTGCCAGCAGCTTAGCCCTGAGCGGGGAGCTGTTTTTT.

The CDR3 DNA reads as TGTGCCAGTAGTATGACCCCCAGCGGGGTCCAGGGTACGCAGTATTTT. It is translated as CASSMTPSGVQGTQYF. The chain joins TRBV19 to TRBJ2-3, with TRBD2 identical over 7 bases. The ends lost 3 bases at V and 8 bases at J; junction bases unmatched: 14. The CDR3 length is 16 residues. Germline V gene lookup returns CDR1 LNHDA and CDR2 SQIVND (reference sequence).

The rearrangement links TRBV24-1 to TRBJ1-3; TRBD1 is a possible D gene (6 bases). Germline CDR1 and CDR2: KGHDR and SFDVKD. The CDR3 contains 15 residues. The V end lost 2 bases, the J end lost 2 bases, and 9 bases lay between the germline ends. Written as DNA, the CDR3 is TGTGCCACCAGTGATTCCAGGGGTGCTGGAAACACCATATATTTT. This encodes CATSDSRGAGNTIYF.

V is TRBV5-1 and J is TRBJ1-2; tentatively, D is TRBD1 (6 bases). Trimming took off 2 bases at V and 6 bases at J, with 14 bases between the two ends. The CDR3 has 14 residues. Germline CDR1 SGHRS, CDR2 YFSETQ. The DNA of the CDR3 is TGCGCCAGCAGCTTAACAGGGTCTGGCGATGGCTACACCTTC. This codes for CASSLTGSGDGYTF.

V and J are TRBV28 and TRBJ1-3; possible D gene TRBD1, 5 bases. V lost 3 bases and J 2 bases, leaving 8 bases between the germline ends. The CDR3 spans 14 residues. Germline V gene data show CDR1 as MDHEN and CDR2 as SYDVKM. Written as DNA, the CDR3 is TGTGCCAGCAGTTTCAGGACACCTGGAAACACCATATATTTT. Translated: CASSFRTPGNTIYF. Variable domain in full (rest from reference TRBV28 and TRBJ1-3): DVKVTQSSRYLVKRTGEKVFLECVQDMDHENMFWYRQDPGLGLRLIYFSYDVKMKEKGDIPEGYSVSREKKERFSLILESASTNQTSMYLCASSFRTPGNTIYFGEGSWLTVV.

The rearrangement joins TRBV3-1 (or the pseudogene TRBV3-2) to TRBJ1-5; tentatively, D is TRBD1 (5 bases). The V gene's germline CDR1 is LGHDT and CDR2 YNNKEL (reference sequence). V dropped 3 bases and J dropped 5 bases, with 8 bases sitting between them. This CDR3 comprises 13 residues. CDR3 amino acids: CASSQGRDQPQHF. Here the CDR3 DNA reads TGTGCCAGCAGCCAGGGCAGGGATCAGCCCCAGCATTTT.

CDR3 bases: TGTGCCAGCAGCTTAGCGGGGGACGAGCAGTACTTC. Its translation: CASSLAGDEQYF. The chain couples TRBV11-2 to TRBJ2-7; D perhaps matches TRBD2 (6 bases). Looked up from germline, CDR1 is SGHAT and CDR2 is FQNNGV. The CDR3 runs to 12 residues. Trimming left V 1 base short and J 5 bases short, with 6 bases between.

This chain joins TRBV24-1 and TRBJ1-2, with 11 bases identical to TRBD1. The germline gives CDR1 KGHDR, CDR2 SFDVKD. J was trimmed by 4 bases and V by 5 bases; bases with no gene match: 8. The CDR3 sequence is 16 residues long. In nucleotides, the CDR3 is TGTGCCACCAGTGCCCGGGACAGGGGGGATCGCTATGGCTACACCTTC. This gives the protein CATSARDRGDRYGYTF.

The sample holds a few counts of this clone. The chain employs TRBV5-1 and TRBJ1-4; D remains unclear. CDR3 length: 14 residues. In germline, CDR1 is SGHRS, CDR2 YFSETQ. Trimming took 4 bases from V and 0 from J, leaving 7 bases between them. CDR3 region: CASSPQATNEKLFF. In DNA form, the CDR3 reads TGCGCCAGCAGCCCCCAGGCAACTAATGAAAAACTGTTTTTT.

The chain's CDR3 is CASSFHRAEQYF. The CDR3 DNA reads as TGTGCCAGCAGCTTCCACAGGGCCGAGCAGTACTTC. This sequence joins TRBV11-2 and TRBJ2-7; tentatively, D is TRBD1 (6 bases). The CDR3 covers 12 residues. Trimming took 3 bases from V and 6 from J, leaving 9 bases between them. The germline V gene encodes CDR1 SGHAT and CDR2 FQNNGV.